These T cell receptor beta chains were read from a single sample in a study of shared clonotypes between healthy human individuals. TCRdb keeps only in-frame clones here, not all; method: immunoSEQ multiplex PCR. This sample carries some 2 million clones, about 95% of them seen once, and the ten largest clones take 1% to 1.3%. Sequenced input: naive CD8+ T cells sorted from blood. All receptors come from a man aged 18 to 29 in good health. The CDR3 runs from the conserved cysteine through the conserved F or W. D genes are given only for firm matches. Only some rows state a clone size, as once, few, many or a class for expanded clones.

>TRBV4-1|-|TRBJ1-1|-
TGCGCCAGCAGCCACGCAGGCTCAGGGTCGACTGAAGCTTTCTTT
CASSHAGSGSTEAFF
>TRBV18|-|TRBJ2-3|-
TGTGCCAGCTCACCAGAGGACGCGGGGCCCACAGATACGCAGTATTTT
CASSPEDAGPTDTQYF
>TRBV4-3|-|TRBJ1-2|-
TGCGCCAGCAGCCAAGACAGGGACCACTCTAACTATGGCTACACCTTC
CASSQDRDHSNYGYTF
>TRBV27|TRBD1|TRBJ1-4|-
TGTGCCAGCAGTCCTTCGACAGGGGTTTATGAAAAACTGTTTTTT
CASSPSTGVYEKLFF
>TRBV28|-|TRBJ2-1|once
TGTGCCAGCAGTTTCCCGAAGGGACTCGACTCCTACAATGAGCAGTTCTTC
CASSFPKGLDSYNEQFF
>TRBV27|-|TRBJ2-7|-
TGTGCCAGCAGGACCTTGGGGCTACGGGGGTCCGACGAGCAGTACTTC
CASRTLGLRGSDEQYF
>TRBV7-9|TRBD1|TRBJ1-4|-
TGTGCCAGCAGCTTATTAGGGGACAGACTGTTTTTT
CASSLLGDRLFF
>TRBV4-1|-|TRBJ2-7|-
TGCGCCAGCAGCCAAGGGGCGGACACCTTGGGGGAGCAGTACTTC
CASSQGADTLGEQYF
>TRBV15|-|TRBJ1-2|-
TGTGCCACCAGCGCGGGGAGGGACTATGGCTACACCTTC
CATSAGRDYGYTF
>TRBV7-3|-|TRBJ2-3|-
TGTGCCAGCAGCCCAGGGACCGGACCCACCACAGATACGCAGTATTTT
CASSPGTGPTTDTQYF
>TRBV7-8|-|TRBJ2-7|-
TGTGCCAGCAGCTTAGCGCAAGGGCTAGCTTCCTACGAGCAGTACTTC
CASSLAQGLASYEQYF
>TRBV5-6|TRBD2|TRBJ2-7|-
TGTGCCAGCAGTCCCGGGACTAGCGACTACGAGCAGTACTTC
CASSPGTSDYEQYF
>TRBV6-5|TRBD1|TRBJ2-1|-
TGTGCCAGCAGTTACTATCAGGGGGCGAGGGATGAGCAGTTCTTC
CASSYYQGARDEQFF
>TRBV28|TRBD1|TRBJ1-1|-
TGTGCCAGCAGTTTAATGTCCGTGACAGGGGAAGCGCGAGGAGCTTTCTTT
CASSLMSVTGEARGAFF
>TRBV13|TRBD2|TRBJ2-1|once
TGTGCCAGCAGCTTAAGGACCGGGGGGGAAAGTAATGAGCAGTTCTTC
CASSLRTGGESNEQFF
>TRBV11-2|TRBD1|TRBJ1-4|-
TGTGCCAGCAGCTCGGGACAGGGGGGAGGTAAACTGTTTTTT
CASSSGQGGGKLFF
>TRBV12-5|-|TRBJ1-6|-
TGTGCTAGTGGTTTGGTGGTCTGGGGGGACGATAATTCACCCCTCCACTTT
CASGLVVWGDDNSPLHF
>TRBV7-2|TRBD2|TRBJ2-3|once
TGTGCCAGCAGCTCCGTGTGGCCGGGGGGGCCGACAGATACGCAGTATTTT
CASSSVWPGGPTDTQYF
>TRBV27|-|TRBJ2-7|-
TGTGCCAGCAGTTTATTTCAGGGGACCCCCTACGAGCAGTACTTC
CASSLFQGTPYEQYF
>TRBV7-9|-|TRBJ2-2|-
TGTGCCAGCAGCTACAGACCGGGTACGGGCACCGGGGAGCTGTTTTTT
CASSYRPGTGTGELFF
>TRBV4-1|-|TRBJ2-5|once
TGCGCCAGCAGCCAAGAGAGACTTTCGACCCAGTACTTC
CASSQERLSTQYF
>TRBV9|TRBD1|TRBJ2-2|-
TGTGCCAGCAGCGTAGTCTCTGGGACAGGCTCCGGGGAGCTGTTTTTT
CASSVVSGTGSGELFF
>TRBV7-8|-|TRBJ1-1|-
TGTGCCAGCAGCCAGGGAAGGTATGGCACTGAAGCTTTCTTT
CASSQGRYGTEAFF
>TRBV30|-|TRBJ1-1|-
TGTGCCTGGAGTGTAGGCGGGGCGAACACTGAAGCTTTCTTT
CAWSVGGANTEAFF
>TRBV19|-|TRBJ2-7|-
TGTGCCAGTAGTATGGCCCAGGGGCGCCACGAGCAGTACTTC
CASSMAQGRHEQYF
>TRBV6-1|-|TRBJ2-3|-
TGTGCCAGCAGCGCACAGGGTTACAACACAGATACGCAGTATTTT
CASSAQGYNTDTQYF
>TRBV28|-|TRBJ2-7|-
TGTGCCAGCGGGGCGGAGGATTCCTACGAGCAGTACTTC
CASGAEDSYEQYF
>TRBV5-4|TRBD2|TRBJ2-7|-
TGTGCCAGCAGCTTAGGGACTAGCGTTTCCTACGAGCAGTACTTC
CASSLGTSVSYEQYF
>TRBV15|-|TRBJ1-1|-
TGTGCCACCAGCAGAGAGGGGATTAGCACTGAAGCTTTCTTT
CATSREGISTEAFF
>TRBV9|-|TRBJ2-2|-
TGTGCCAGCAGCGGAGGGGGGAGCGGGGAGCTGTTTTTT
CASSGGGSGELFF
>TRBV19|TRBD1|TRBJ2-7|-
TGTGCCAGTAGTTCAAGGACAGGGGTTCTATACGAGCAGTACTTC
CASSSRTGVLYEQYF
>TRBV9|-|TRBJ2-1|-
TGTGCCAGCAGCGCCTCTTACCATGAGCAGTTCTTC
CASSASYHEQFF
>TRBV6-5|-|TRBJ2-7|-
TGTGCCAGCAGTTACGAAGTTCTTGGAGTACACGAGCAGTACTTC
CASSYEVLGVHEQYF
>TRBV30|-|TRBJ2-2|-
TGTGCCTGGAGTGCCGGCCCCACTATTCCCACCGGGGAGCTGTTTTTT
CAWSAGPTIPTGELFF
>TRBV13|-|TRBJ2-3|-
TGTGCCAGCAGCCCCCCCACGGACCCTGGTACGCAGTATTTT
CASSPPTDPGTQYF
>TRBV25-1|-|TRBJ1-1|-
TGTGCCAGCAGTGAGCTGAACACTGAAGCTTTCTTT
CASSELNTEAFF
>TRBV30|TRBD1|TRBJ2-5|-
TGTGCCTGGATTCCAGGGGGATGGGGGTACCAAGAGACCCAGTACTTC
CAWIPGGWGYQETQYF
>TRBV4-3|-|TRBJ2-2|-
TGCGCCAGCAGCCAAGACCCAGGGGAGGGAACCGGGGAGCTGTTTTTT
CASSQDPGEGTGELFF
>TRBV14|-|TRBJ1-5|-
TGTGCCAGCAGCCACACTCCCAGTAACCGCAATCAGCCCCAGCATTTT
CASSHTPSNRNQPQHF
>TRBV27|TRBD1|TRBJ2-7|-
TGTGCCAGCAGTTTAACGGGACAGGGGACCTACGAGCAGTACTTC
CASSLTGQGTYEQYF
>TRBV27|TRBD1|TRBJ2-7|-
TGTGCCAGTTCTATGGGGACAGGGGCGTACGAGCAGTACTTC
CASSMGTGAYEQYF
>TRBV4-1|TRBD2|TRBJ2-1|-
TGCGCCAGCAGCCAACTGGCGGGAGGTCACGATGAGCAGTTCTTC
CASSQLAGGHDEQFF
>TRBV27|-|TRBJ2-2|-
TGTGCCAGCAGTTTATCGAAGGACGGGGAGCTGTTTTTT
CASSLSKDGELFF
>TRBV28|TRBD2|TRBJ2-7|-
TGTGCCAGCAGTTTAAGTCTAGCGGGGACCTACGAGCAGTACTTC
CASSLSLAGTYEQYF
>TRBV7-9|TRBD1|TRBJ2-3|-
TGTGCCAGCAGCTACCCCTCTGGGACAGGGACCACAGATACGCAGTATTTT
CASSYPSGTGTTDTQYF
>TRBV4-1|-|TRBJ2-5|-
TGCGCCAGCAGCCAAGATACGGGTCAGGGCACCCTGCTGGAGACCCAGTACTTC
CASSQDTGQGTLLETQYF
>TRBV4-1|TRBD1|TRBJ1-2|-
TGCGCCAGCAGCCAAACCCCAACAGGGGAGTATGGCTACACCTTC
CASSQTPTGEYGYTF
>TRBV29-1|-|TRBJ1-2|-
TGCAGGGCCGGGGAGGGTGGAGGTGGCTACACCTTC
CRAGEGGGGYTF
>TRBV15|-|TRBJ1-5|few
TGTGCCACCAGCAGAGATTCTTGGCAGCCTAATCAGCCCCAGCATTTT
CATSRDSWQPNQPQHF
>TRBV6-5|-|TRBJ2-7|-
TGTGCCAGCAGGTGGGGGGCTAGCGGAGCGTACGAGCAGTACTTC
CASRWGASGAYEQYF
>TRBV28|-|TRBJ1-1|once
TGTGCCAGCAGATCCGGGATGAACACTGAAGCTTTCTTT
CASRSGMNTEAFF
>TRBV6-6|TRBD1|TRBJ1-4|-
TGTGCCAGCAGTTCCCCGACAGGGAGAGATGAAAAACTGTTTTTT
CASSSPTGRDEKLFF
>TRBV2|-|TRBJ1-3|-
TGTGCCAGCAGTGAAGGGAACCCAGCGTTGCCTGGAAACACCATATATTTT
CASSEGNPALPGNTIYF
>TRBV4-3|-|TRBJ1-5|once
TGCGCCAGCAGCCTAACGTCGCAGGTTACAGCTGGACAGCCCCAGCATTTT
CASSLTSQVTAGQPQHF